This paragraph reports one TCR beta chain. Its antigen remains unknown. This record comes from a study of OX40 agonist ivuxolimab in advanced cancers. Study summary: The study treated patients with ivuxolimab, an agonistic anti-OX40 (CD134) antibody. General study findings and limits: Partial responders at 0.1-3.0 mg/kg had among the lowest clonal expansion.

Sequencing used immunoSEQ multiplex PCR; TCRdb keeps in-frame clones, though not all of them. The sample lists 65,000 to 80,000 clones, 80% occurring once. CDR1 and CDR2 (germline): SNHLY, FYNNEI. This CDR3 is 13 amino acids long. V was cut by 4 bases and J by 1 base, with 7 bases left in between. Here the sequenced sample was CD4+ or CD8+ T cells sorted from blood, taken in a trial of the OX40 agonist ivuxolimab. The receptor comes from an adult with an advanced solid tumor such as melanoma, head and neck, liver or kidney cancer. The gene calls are TRBV2 and TRBJ1-1; D is perhaps TRBD1 (6 bases). For the CDR3, the DNA is TGTGCCAGCAGTGGACAGGAGAACACTGAAGCTTTCTTT. This translates into CASSGQENTEAFF.